These T cell receptor beta chains were read from a single sample in a study of cytomegalovirus exposure and HLA in healthy donors. Method: immunoSEQ multiplex PCR; TCRdb's copy keeps in-frame clones and lacks some. This sample has over 200,000 clones, with under 90% found just once. The sequenced material came from PBMCs. These receptors came from a human donor in good health. Each CDR3 is given with its conserved first and last residue. The D gene is left open where the match is weak. Expanded clones are given a class, and other clones once, few, many or no size at all.

J gene	clone size	V gene	D gene	CDR3 DNA	CDR3 protein
TRBJ2-5	NA	TRBV21-1	NA	TGTGCCAGTCGAGGCGATCGGGACAGTCAAGAGACCCAGTACTTC	CASRGDRDSQETQYF
TRBJ1-2	NA	TRBV29-1	NA	TGCAGCGTTGAATTTCGAGGGCAGACGGGTGGTTCCTATGGCTACACCTTC	CSVEFRGQTGGSYGYTF
TRBJ2-3	NA	TRBV5-1	TRBD1	TGCGCCAGCAGCTCAGCGTCCGGGACAGGGTACACAGATACGCAGTATTTT	CASSSASGTGYTDTQYF
TRBJ2-5	NA	TRBV30	NA	TGTGCCTGGAGACGTGGGAGATTTCAAGAGACCCAGTACTTC	CAWRRGRFQETQYF
TRBJ2-3	NA	TRBV9	NA	TGTGCCAGCAGCGTAGCGGTGGACTACACAGATACGCAGTATTTT	CASSVAVDYTDTQYF
TRBJ2-5	NA	TRBV7-2	NA	TGTGCCAGTCGGCGTCCTGAGGAAGAAGAGACCCAGTACTTC	CASRRPEEEETQYF
TRBJ2-2	NA	TRBV7-9	NA	TGTGCCAGCAGCGGGCCCCCTGGCGCAAACACCGGGGAGCTGTTTTTT	CASSGPPGANTGELFF
TRBJ1-2	NA	TRBV7-9	NA	TGTGCCAGCAGCTTAACGGCAGGGGCGGGTGGGGGCTACACCTTC	CASSLTAGAGGGYTF
TRBJ2-7	once	TRBV6-1	NA	TGTGCCAGCAGTGATACAGGGGAGCAGTACTTC	CASSDTGEQYF
TRBJ2-3	NA	TRBV7-7	TRBD1	TGTGCTAGCGGACAGGGGGTCACAGATACGCAGTATTTT	CASGQGVTDTQYF
TRBJ2-2	NA	TRBV5-6	NA	TGTGCCAGCAGCTTGTTGCTCAGGGACACCGGGGAGCTGTTTTTT	CASSLLLRDTGELFF
TRBJ2-7	NA	TRBV10-1	NA	TGCGCCAGCAGTGAGGCAGGGTATTCCCGTTGCTACGAGCAGTACTTC	CASSEAGYSRCYEQYF
TRBJ1-2	NA	TRBV6-6	NA	TGTGCCAGCAGTTACACAGACAGAGGCGGCTACACCTTC	CASSYTDRGGYTF
TRBJ2-2	NA	TRBV7-6	NA	TGTGCCAGCAGCTTATATTCCGCCGGGGAGCTGTTTTTT	CASSLYSAGELFF
TRBJ1-1	NA	TRBV29-1	NA	TGCAGCGTTGAACTTAGACTTATGAACACTGAAGCTTTCTTT	CSVELRLMNTEAFF
TRBJ2-1	NA	TRBV6-6	NA	TGTGCCAGCAGTTACACCCAGTACAATGAGCAGTTCTTC	CASSYTQYNEQFF
TRBJ2-7	NA	TRBV11-2	TRBD1	TGTGCCAGCAGCTTAAGGGACAGGGGGCCTCTTACCTACGAGCAGTACTTC	CASSLRDRGPLTYEQYF
TRBJ1-1	NA	TRBV4-1	TRBD1	TGCGCCAGCAGCCAACTCCGACAGGGGTACACTGAAGCTTTCTTT	CASSQLRQGYTEAFF
TRBJ2-3	NA	TRBV4-2	TRBD2	TGTGCCAGCAGCCAAGACGCCCTTTCAGCGGGAGGGCCAGATACGCAGTATTTT	CASSQDALSAGGPDTQYF
TRBJ1-1	NA	TRBV5-1	TRBD1	TGCGCCAGCAGCCTGATGCGACAGGGTCAAGTTTTCTTT	CASSLMRQGQVFF
TRBJ2-7	NA	TRBV7-2	TRBD1	TGTGCCAGCAGATTTCCGGGACAGGGGGCATTAGAGCAGTACTTC	CASRFPGQGALEQYF
TRBJ1-3	NA	TRBV6-5	NA	TGTGCCAGCAGGAACCACCAGGGTGCGGGAAACACCATATATTTT	CASRNHQGAGNTIYF
TRBJ2-3	NA	TRBV28	TRBD2	TGTGCCAGCAGTACCCCACGAGCCCTAAGCGGGAGGGACCCCACAGATACGCAGTATTTT	CASSTPRALSGRDPTDTQYF
TRBJ1-2	NA	TRBV7-8	TRBD1	TGTGCCAGCAGCAGAGACAGGGTGGACTATGGCTACACCTTC	CASSRDRVDYGYTF
TRBJ2-1	NA	TRBV27	TRBD2	TGTGCCAGCAGTTTAGGGCTAGCGGGAGATGAGCAGTTCTTC	CASSLGLAGDEQFF
TRBJ1-5	NA	TRBV7-2	NA	TGTGCCAGCAGCTTGGCAGGGCAGGGCGTTAATCAGCCCCAGCATTTT	CASSLAGQGVNQPQHF
TRBJ1-5	NA	TRBV19	TRBD1	TGTGCCAGTTCGGACAGGGGGATAGGGAGCAATCAGCCCCAGCATTTT	CASSDRGIGSNQPQHF
TRBJ2-7	NA	TRBV7-9	NA	TGTGCCAGCAGCTTAATTGGAGAGAGGACCTACGAGCAGTACTTC	CASSLIGERTYEQYF
TRBJ2-3	NA	TRBV5-4	TRBD2	TGTGCCAGCAGCTTCACGCGGGAGTTAACAGATACGCAGTATTTT	CASSFTRELTDTQYF
TRBJ1-5	NA	TRBV4-1	TRBD1	TGCGCCAGCAGCCAAGAAAGTGGACAGGGGGCGAATCAGCCCCAGCATTTT	CASSQESGQGANQPQHF
TRBJ2-7	NA	TRBV5-1	NA	TGCGCCAGCAGCTTGGCGCCAGCGACCTACGAGCAGTACTTC	CASSLAPATYEQYF
TRBJ2-2	NA	TRBV11-2	TRBD2	TGTGCCAGCAGCTTATGGGGGGGACTTCAGGGCGCCGGGGAGCTGTTTTTT	CASSLWGGLQGAGELFF
TRBJ1-4	NA	TRBV19	NA	TGTGCCAGTAGTCCCGACAGCCGAAATGAAAAACTGTTTTTT	CASSPDSRNEKLFF
TRBJ2-3	NA	TRBV10-3	TRBD2	TGTGCCATCAGTGATAGCGGGGGAACTAGCACAGATACGCAGTATTTT	CAISDSGGTSTDTQYF
TRBJ1-2	NA	TRBV5-1	TRBD1	TGCGCCAGCAGCAGACAGGGAGGAAACTATGGCTACACCTTC	CASSRQGGNYGYTF
TRBJ2-3	NA	TRBV2	NA	TGTGCCAGCATTGATTGGTCTAGCAGCACAGATACGCAGTATTTT	CASIDWSSSTDTQYF
TRBJ1-5	NA	TRBV4-1	TRBD1	TGCGCCAGCAGCAGCGCCCGGGACAGGGATCAACAGCCCCAGCATTTT	CASSSARDRDQQPQHF
TRBJ2-1	NA	TRBV21-1	NA	NA	CASWGQGAWEQFF
TRBJ1-5	NA	TRBV27	NA	TGTGCCAGCAGTTTTTATAGCAATCAGCCCCAGCATTTT	CASSFYSNQPQHF
TRBJ2-5	NA	TRBV5-5	NA	TGTGCCAGCAGCCCAACAGGATTCCAAGAGACCCAGTACTTC	CASSPTGFQETQYF
TRBJ2-7	NA	TRBV7-2	TRBD2	TGTGCCAGCAGCACCATTAGCGGGAGGAGTACCTACGAGCAGTACTTC	CASSTISGRSTYEQYF
TRBJ1-2	NA	TRBV7-9	NA	TGTGCCAGCAGCTTAGCCGGGAATGGCTACACCTTC	CASSLAGNGYTF
TRBJ1-5	NA	TRBV7-9	NA	TGTGCCAGCAGCTTATCGGGAGGGGGCAATCAGCCCCAGCATTTT	CASSLSGGGNQPQHF
TRBJ1-3	NA	TRBV30	NA	TGTGCCTGGCAGGGTTTAGGGGGAAACACCATATATTTT	CAWQGLGGNTIYF
TRBJ2-5	few	TRBV4-2	TRBD2	TGTGCCAGCAGCCAACCCGGACTAGCGGGAGGTATCGAGACCCAGTACTTC	CASSQPGLAGGIETQYF
TRBJ1-2	few	TRBV29-1	NA	TGCAGCGTTGAATCAGGGGCCTATGGCTACACCTTC	CSVESGAYGYTF
TRBJ2-2	NA	TRBV2	NA	NA	CASSILVGGPGTGELFF
TRBJ2-2	NA	TRBV6-1	TRBD2	TGTGCCAGCAGTGCACAACCGGGACTAGCGGGGGGGAACACCGGGGAGCTGTTTTTT	CASSAQPGLAGGNTGELFF
TRBJ2-7	NA	TRBV10-2	TRBD2	TGCGCCAGCAGTGGATCCCGACTCACTAGCGGCTCCTACGAGCAGTACTTC	CASSGSRLTSGSYEQYF
TRBJ2-7	once	TRBV7-8	NA	TGTGCCAGCAGTGCCCTACTAGAGTCCTACGAGCAGTACTTC	CASSALLESYEQYF
TRBJ2-7	NA	TRBV6-5	TRBD2	TGTGCCAGCATCGACCCGACTAGCGGCTACGAGCAGTACTTC	CASIDPTSGYEQYF
TRBJ1-1	NA	TRBV4-2	NA	TGTGCCAGCAGCCAAGTTGGGCGGGGGAACACTGAAGCTTTCTTT	CASSQVGRGNTEAFF
TRBJ1-3	NA	TRBV7-2	TRBD1	TGTGCCAGCAGCTTAGAATACCAGGGGGCGGGGGGAAACACCATATATTTT	CASSLEYQGAGGNTIYF
TRBJ2-5	NA	TRBV19	NA	TGTGCCAGTAGTAGGACTCAAGGGCGCCAAGAGACCCAGTACTTC	CASSRTQGRQETQYF
TRBJ1-4	once	TRBV28	TRBD1	TGTGCCAGCAGTTTCGGCGGACAGGGAAGGGAAAAACTGTTTTTT	CASSFGGQGREKLFF
TRBJ2-7	NA	TRBV7-2	NA	TGTGCCAGCAGCTTCCGACCGGACCAGCGGGTCTACGAGCAGTACTTC	CASSFRPDQRVYEQYF
TRBJ2-7	NA	TRBV14	TRBD1	TGTGCCAGCAGCCCCCGACAGGGGGCTGGGAACGAGCAGTACTTC	CASSPRQGAGNEQYF
TRBJ1-1	NA	TRBV6-5	TRBD1	TGTGCCAGCAGCCTAGACAGGGGATGGGCTGAAGCTTTCTTT	CASSLDRGWAEAFF
TRBJ2-7	once	TRBV27	NA	TGTGCCAGCAGTTCACAGGGGCGGGACTACGAGCAGTACTTC	CASSSQGRDYEQYF